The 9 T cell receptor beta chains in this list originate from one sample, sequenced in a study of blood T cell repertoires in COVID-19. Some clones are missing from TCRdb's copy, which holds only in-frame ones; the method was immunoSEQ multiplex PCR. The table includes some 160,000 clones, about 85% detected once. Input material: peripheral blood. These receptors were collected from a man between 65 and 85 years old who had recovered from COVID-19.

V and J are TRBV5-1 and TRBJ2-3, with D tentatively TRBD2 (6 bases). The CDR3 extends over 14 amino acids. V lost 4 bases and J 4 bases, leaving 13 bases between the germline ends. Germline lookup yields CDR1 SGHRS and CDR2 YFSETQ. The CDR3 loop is CASSTGLFSDTQYF. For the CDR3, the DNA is TGCGCCAGCAGCACGGGACTTTTTTCAGATACGCAGTATTTT.

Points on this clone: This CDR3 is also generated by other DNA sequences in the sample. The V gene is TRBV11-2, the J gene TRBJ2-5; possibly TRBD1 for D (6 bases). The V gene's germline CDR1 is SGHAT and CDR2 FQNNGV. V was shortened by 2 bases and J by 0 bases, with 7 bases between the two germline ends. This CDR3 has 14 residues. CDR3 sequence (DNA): TGTGCCAGCAGCTTATGGGACAACCAAGAGACCCAGTACTTC. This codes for CASSLWDNQETQYF.

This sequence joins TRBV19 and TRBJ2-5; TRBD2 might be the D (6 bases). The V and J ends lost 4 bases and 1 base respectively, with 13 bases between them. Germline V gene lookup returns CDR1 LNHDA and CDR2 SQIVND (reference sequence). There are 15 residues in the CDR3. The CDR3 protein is CASSRLVSGQETQYF. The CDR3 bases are TGTGCCAGTAGTAGGTTGGTTAGCGGCCAAGAGACCCAGTACTTC.

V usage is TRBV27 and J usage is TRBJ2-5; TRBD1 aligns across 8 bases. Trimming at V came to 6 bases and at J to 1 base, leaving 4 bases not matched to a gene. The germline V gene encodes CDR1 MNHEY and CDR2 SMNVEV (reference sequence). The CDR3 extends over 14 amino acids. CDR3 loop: CASSQDRVQETQYF. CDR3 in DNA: TGTGCCAGCAGCCAGGACAGGGTCCAAGAGACCCAGTACTTC.

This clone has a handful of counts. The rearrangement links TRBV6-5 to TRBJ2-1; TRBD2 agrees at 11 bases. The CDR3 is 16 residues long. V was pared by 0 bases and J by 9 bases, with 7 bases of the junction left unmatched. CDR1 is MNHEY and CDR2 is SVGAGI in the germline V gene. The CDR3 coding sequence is TGTGCCAGCAGTTACTCGCTAGCGGGAGGCCTAAGTGAGCAGTTCTTC. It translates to CASSYSLAGGLSEQFF.

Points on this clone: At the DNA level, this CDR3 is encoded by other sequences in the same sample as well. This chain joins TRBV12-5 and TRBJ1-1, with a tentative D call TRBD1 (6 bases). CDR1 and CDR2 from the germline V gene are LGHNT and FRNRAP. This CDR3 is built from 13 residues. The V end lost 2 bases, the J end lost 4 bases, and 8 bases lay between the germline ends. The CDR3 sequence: CASGLLDSTEAFF. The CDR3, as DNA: TGTGCTAGTGGTTTGTTGGACAGCACTGAAGCTTTCTTT.

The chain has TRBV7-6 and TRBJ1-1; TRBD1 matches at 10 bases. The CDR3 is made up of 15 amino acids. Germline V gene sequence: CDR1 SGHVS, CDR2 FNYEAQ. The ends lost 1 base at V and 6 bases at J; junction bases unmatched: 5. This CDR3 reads CASSLGSGQGAEAFF. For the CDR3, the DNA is TGTGCCAGCAGCTTAGGATCCGGACAGGGGGCTGAAGCTTTCTTT. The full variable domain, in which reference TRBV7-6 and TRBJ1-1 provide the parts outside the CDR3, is GAGVSQSPRYKVTKRGQDVALRCDPISGHVSLYWYRQALGQGPEFLTYFNYEAQQDKSGLPNDRFSAERPEGSISTLTIQRTEQRDSAMYRCASSLGSGQGAEAFFGQGTRLTVV.

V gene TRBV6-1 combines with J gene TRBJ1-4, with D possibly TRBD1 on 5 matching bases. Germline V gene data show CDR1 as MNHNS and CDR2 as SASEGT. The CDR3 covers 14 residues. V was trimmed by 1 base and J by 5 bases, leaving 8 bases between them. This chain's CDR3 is CASSEGGINEKLFF. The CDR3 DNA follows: TGTGCCAGCAGTGAAGGGGGCATCAATGAAAAACTGTTTTTT.

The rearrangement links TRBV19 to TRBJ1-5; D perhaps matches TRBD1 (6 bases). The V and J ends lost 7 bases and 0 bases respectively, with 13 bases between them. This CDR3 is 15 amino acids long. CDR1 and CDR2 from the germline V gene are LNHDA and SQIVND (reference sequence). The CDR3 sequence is CASTPDRNSNQPQHF. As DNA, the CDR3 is TGTGCCAGTACCCCGGACAGAAATAGCAATCAGCCCCAGCATTTT.